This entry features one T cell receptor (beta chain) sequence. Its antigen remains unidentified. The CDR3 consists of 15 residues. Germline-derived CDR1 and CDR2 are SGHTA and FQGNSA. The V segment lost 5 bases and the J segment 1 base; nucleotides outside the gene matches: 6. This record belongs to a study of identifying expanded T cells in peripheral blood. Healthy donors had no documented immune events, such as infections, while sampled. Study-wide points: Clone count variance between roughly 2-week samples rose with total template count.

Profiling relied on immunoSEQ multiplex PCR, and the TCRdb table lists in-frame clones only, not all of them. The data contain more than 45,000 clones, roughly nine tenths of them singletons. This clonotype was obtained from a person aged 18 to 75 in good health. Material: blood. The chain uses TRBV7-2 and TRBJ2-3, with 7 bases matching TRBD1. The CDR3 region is CASSRRQGGTDTQYF. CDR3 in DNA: TGTGCCAGCAGCAGAAGACAGGGAGGCACAGATACGCAGTATTTT.